These 20 T cell receptor beta chains share one sample of origin, sequenced in a study of cytomegalovirus exposure and HLA in healthy donors (TCRdb year 2017). Library prep was done by the immunoSEQ multiplex PCR assay. The source is immuneACCESS, and TCRdb retained only in-frame sequences with V and J called. Part of the clones is not carried over; for the studies checked, unresolved V genes explain less than half of this, and the remainder is unexplained. The sample has hundreds of thousands of clones on record, about 88% of them singletons. The top ten clones comprise more than 10% of the sample. Sequencing input: PBMCs. The receptors here all came from a man aged 18 to 29 in good health and CMV-seropositive.

V is TRBV6-1 and J is TRBJ1-2; 7 bases match TRBD1. V dropped 11 bases and J dropped 0; count of bases not matched to a gene: 6. The CDR3 is 13 amino acids. CDR1 and CDR2 from the germline V gene are MNHNS and SASEGT. The CDR3 region has the DNA TGTGCCGGGGACAGCCTAGCTAACTATGGCTACACCTTC. Its protein is CAGDSLANYGYTF.

Note on this clone: Other nucleotide sequences in the sample specify the same CDR3. The chain couples TRBV29-1 to TRBJ2-3; D gene uncertain. Trimming left V 4 bases short and J 2 bases short, with 10 bases between. The V gene's germline CDR1 is SQVTM and CDR2 ANQGSEA. The length of the CDR3 is 13 residues. The CDR3 region is CSVVGSSTDTQYF. The CDR3 coding sequence is TGCAGCGTTGTTGGCTCTTCCACAGATACGCAGTATTTT.

The V call is TRBV5-1, the J call TRBJ2-2; 7 bases are a match to TRBD1. The CDR3 spans 16 residues. The trim removed 5 bases at V and 4 bases at J, leaving 11 bases unmatched. Germline lookup yields CDR1 SGHRS and CDR2 YFSETQ. DNA for the CDR3: TGCGCCAGCAGGCTCCCGACAGGGTCCGTCACCGGGGAGCTGTTTTTT. It encodes CASRLPTGSVTGELFF.

The V and J genes are TRBV30 and TRBJ2-7, with 10 nucleotides matching TRBD2. The CDR3 has 12 residues. The V gene's germline CDR1 is GTSNPN and CDR2 SVGIG (reference sequence). V trimming: 5 bases; J trimming: 4 bases; junction bases outside the gene matches: 2. Here the CDR3 reads CAWGTSVYEQYF. The CDR3 DNA sequence: TGTGCCTGGGGGACTAGCGTGTACGAGCAGTACTTC.

J is TRBJ2-6 and V is TRBV5-1; a weak D match, TRBD1 (5 bases). CDR3 length equals 15 residues. V was pared by 5 bases and J by 0 bases, with 9 bases between. In germline, CDR1 is SGHRS, CDR2 YFSETQ. The DNA for the CDR3 is TGCGCCAGCAGAACAGGAAGCTCTGGGGCCAACGTCCTGACTTTC. As protein: CASRTGSSGANVLTF.

The chain recombines TRBV25-1 with TRBJ1-1; D is ambiguous. The germline V gene has CDR1 MGHDK and CDR2 SYGVNS. Trimming left V 5 bases short and J 1 base short, with 8 bases between. CDR3 size: 13 residues. CDR3 in DNA: TGTGCCAGCAGTCTGGGTCCGAACACTGAAGCTTTCTTT. Protein product: CASSLGPNTEAFF.

The V gene is TRBV7-2, the J gene TRBJ1-5, with D uncertain. The CDR3 runs 15 residues. Germline values: CDR1 SGHTA, CDR2 FQGNSA. Trimming pared 5 bases from V and 0 bases from J, leaving 11 bases between. Here the CDR3 reads CASSPGIYSNQPQHF. The CDR3 DNA is TGTGCCAGCAGCCCCGGGATATATAGCAATCAGCCCCAGCATTTT.

The chain couples TRBV9 to TRBJ2-2; 8 nucleotides line up with TRBD1. CDR1 is SGDLS, CDR2 YYNGEE, per germline. V was pared by 6 bases and J by 5 bases, with 6 bases of the junction left unmatched. This CDR3 region has 14 residues. CDR3 residues: CASTGTGTTGELFF. CDR3 DNA sequence: TGTGCCAGCACCGGGACAGGAACGACCGGGGAGCTGTTTTTT.

This chain joins TRBV27 and TRBJ1-5; D may be TRBD1 (6 bases). The V gene lost 3 bases and the J gene lost 6 bases, with 9 bases spanning the gap. Germline V gene data show CDR1 as MNHEY and CDR2 as SMNVEV (reference sequence). This CDR3 comprises 13 residues. The CDR3 DNA follows: TGTGCCAGCAGTTTGGGGGCGCGTCAGCCCCAGCATTTT. Protein: CASSLGARQPQHF.

The chain joins TRBV6-1 to TRBJ2-3, with 10 bases matching TRBD2. The germline V gene has CDR1 MNHNS and CDR2 SASEGT. Unmatched junction bases numbered 5, after V lost 6 bases and J lost 2 bases. The CDR3 length is 15 residues. Here the CDR3 reads CASRRTSGPTDTQYF. In DNA, the CDR3 is TGTGCCAGCAGGAGGACTAGCGGCCCCACAGATACGCAGTATTTT.

This chain joins TRBV5-1 and TRBJ2-7, with a possible D match to TRBD1 (5 bases). Germline V gene lookup returns CDR1 SGHRS and CDR2 YFSETQ. V was trimmed by 3 bases and J by 7 bases, leaving 23 bases between them. CDR3 length equals 16 residues. Here the CDR3 reads CASSSTPPGQGEEQYF. The CDR3 DNA follows: TGCGCCAGCAGCTCAACCCCCCCAGGTCAGGGCGAAGAGCAGTACTTC.

V and J are TRBV30 and TRBJ1-4, with 8 positions matching TRBD1. The CDR3 extends over 14 amino acids. V shed 4 bases, J shed 7 bases, and the junction held 8 bases outside the gene matches. CDR1 and CDR2 from the germline V gene are GTSNPN and SVGIG (reference sequence). This CDR3 is CAWTPGQGGEKLFF. The CDR3 DNA follows: TGTGCCTGGACCCCAGGACAGGGTGGTGAAAAACTGTTTTTT. The full variable domain, rest sourced from reference TRBV30 and TRBJ1-4, is SQTIHQWPATLVQPVGSPLSLECTVEGTSNPNLYWYRQAAGRGLQLLFYSVGIGQISSEVPQNLSASRPQDRQFILSSKKLLLSDSGFYLCAWTPGQGGEKLFFGSGTQLSVL.

The chain employs TRBV19 and TRBJ1-2; a possible D gene is TRBD1 (5 bases). The germline CDR1 and CDR2 sequences are LNHDA and SQIVND (reference sequence). The V gene lost 6 bases and the J gene lost 4 bases, with 9 bases spanning the gap. This CDR3 has 12 residues. CDR3 DNA sequence: TGTGCCAGTAGGGACAACGTCTATGGCTACACCTTC. This encodes CASRDNVYGYTF.

This chain links TRBV4-1 with TRBJ2-7; D could derive from TRBD1 or TRBD2 (5 bases each). The V gene's germline CDR1 is MGHRA and CDR2 YSYEKL. The CDR3 spans 16 residues. Trimming cost V 3 bases and J 7 bases, with 22 bases left between them. The CDR3 loop is CASSHSGTNFLKEQYF. DNA for the CDR3: TGCGCCAGCAGCCACTCAGGGACCAATTTCCTAAAGGAGCAGTACTTC.

V usage is TRBV5-1 and J usage is TRBJ2-5; 14 bases line up with TRBD2. Germline CDR1 SGHRS, CDR2 YFSETQ. The CDR3 has 15 amino acids. The ends lost 4 bases at V and 5 bases at J; junction bases unmatched: 4. In nucleotides, the CDR3 is TGCGCCAGCAGCCTAGGGACTAGCGGGAGCGAGACCCAGTACTTC. Protein sequence: CASSLGTSGSETQYF.

The sample holds a few counts of this clone. The J gene is TRBJ2-3, the V gene TRBV30; D is unclear. The CDR3 length is 14 residues. The V end was cut by 3 bases, the J end by 6 bases, with 16 bases between. The germline V gene encodes CDR1 GTSNPN and CDR2 SVGIG (reference sequence). CDR3 amino acids: CAWRPGRVGDTQYF. The CDR3 nucleotides are TGTGCCTGGAGGCCAGGCCGGGTTGGGGATACGCAGTATTTT.

The genes are TRBV5-6 and TRBJ2-1; 11 nucleotides match TRBD2. The CDR3 loop spans 16 amino acids. CDR1 is SGHDT, CDR2 YYEEEE, per germline. V dropped 2 bases and J dropped 7; count of bases not matched to a gene: 8. CDR3: CASSFAPSSGRNEQFF. In DNA form, the CDR3 reads TGTGCCAGCAGCTTCGCTCCCTCTAGCGGGAGGAATGAGCAGTTCTTC.

The rearrangement links TRBV29-1 to TRBJ2-7; 8 bases map to TRBD1. The CDR3 spans 12 residues. Germline loops: CDR1 SQVTM, CDR2 ANQGSEA. V was pared by 5 bases and J by 4 bases, with 4 bases of the junction left unmatched. CDR3 residues: CSVSQGAYEQYF. The CDR3 DNA follows: TGCAGCGTTAGTCAGGGGGCTTACGAGCAGTACTTC.

This clone has a single count. In DNA form, the CDR3 reads TGTGCCAGCAGCTCTCAGGGGAGGCACTATGGCTACACCTTC. Translating gives CASSSQGRHYGYTF. This chain links TRBV5-4 with TRBJ1-2; a possible D gene is TRBD1 (6 bases). Germline V gives CDR1 SGHNT, CDR2 YYREEE (reference sequence). The V and J ends lost 3 bases and 3 bases respectively, with 12 bases between them. The CDR3 has 14 residues.

This clone showed up just once. This chain links TRBV7-9 with TRBJ2-1, with 7 positions matching TRBD2. Germline loops: CDR1 SEHNR, CDR2 FQNEAQ (reference sequence). The CDR3 length is 16 residues. The V and J ends lost 1 base and 5 bases, in that order; junction bases with no gene match: 8. CDR3 nucleotides: TGTGCCAGCAGCTTAGTGCGAGCGGGAATAGACAATGAGCAGTTCTTC. Translation gives CASSLVRAGIDNEQFF.